The 9 T cell receptor beta chains in this list originate from one sample, sequenced in a study of tumor-infiltrating lymphocytes in glioblastoma multiforme. TCRB libraries came from RNA via three nested multiplex PCR rounds. TCRdb ran MiXCR on the multiplex PCR reads and lists one entry per CDR3 protein. This sample has just under 9,500 distinct CDR3 sequences, with 74% found just once. Sequenced sample: brain tumor tissue. These receptor sequences come from a male donor with glioblastoma.

Points on this clonotype: One end of the junction fails to match germline, which may point to a read error. The CDR3 bases are TGCGCCATCAGCTTAGGGGTCGGAGGGGGCTTGGGCGAGCAGTACTTC. Translated, it gives CAISLGVGGGLGEQYF. J is TRBJ2-7 and V is TRBV5-1; weak D call: TRBD1 (7 bases). This CDR3 contains 16 residues. Germline values: CDR1 SGHRS, CDR2 YFSETQ.

This chain joins TRBV28 and TRBJ2-7, with 11 bases fitting TRBD2. The V segment lost 6 bases and the J segment 4 bases; nucleotides outside the gene matches: 5. The germline gives CDR1 MDHEN, CDR2 SYDVKM. The CDR3 consists of 14 residues. Here the CDR3 DNA reads TGTGCCAGCAGCCTACTAGCGGGAGCGTACGAGCAGTACTTC. Protein: CASSLLAGAYEQYF.

The V gene is TRBV6-5, the J gene TRBJ2-1; either TRBD1 or TRBD2 may fit D (5 bases each). Germline V gene sequence: CDR1 MNHEY, CDR2 SVGAGI. V lost 2 bases and J 9 bases, leaving 14 bases between the germline ends. The CDR3 loop spans 14 amino acids. The CDR3 sequence: CASSYGAGCGEQFF. Written as DNA, the CDR3 is TGTGCCAGCAGTTACGGGGCGGGCTGCGGTGAGCAGTTCTTC.

With regard to this clonotype: Sequence at one end of the junction differs from germline and may be a read error. The V and J genes are TRBV11-3 and TRBJ2-7; TRBD2 might be the D (7 bases). The CDR3 consists of 15 residues. Germline CDR1 is SGHNT and CDR2 is YENEEA. The CDR3 nucleotides are TGTGCCTGCAGCTTAGGTTTCGAGGGGGGGTACGAGCAGTACTTC. It specifies CACSLGFEGGYEQYF. Together with reference TRBV11-3 and TRBJ2-7, the CDR3 gives the full variable domain: EAGVVQSPRYKIIEKKQPVAFWCNPISGHNTLYWYLQNLGQGPELLIRYENEEAVDDSQLPKDRFSAERLKGVDSTLKIQPAELGDSAVYLCACSLGFEGGYEQYFGPGTRLTVT.

The V and J genes are TRBV11-2 and TRBJ2-1, with 9 bases fitting TRBD2. This CDR3 is 15 amino acids long. The V segment lost 8 bases and the J segment 5 bases; nucleotides outside the gene matches: 10. The germline V gene has CDR1 SGHAT and CDR2 FQNNGV. The CDR3 reads CASSFQRGAHNEQFF. Here the CDR3 DNA reads TGTGCCAGCTCCTTCCAGCGGGGGGCCCACAATGAGCAGTTCTTC.

The chain uses TRBV11-2 and TRBJ2-5, with D perhaps matching TRBD1 or TRBD2 (5 bases each). The CDR3 extends over 15 amino acids. Trimming removed 1 base at V and 9 bases at J, with 18 bases between. CDR1 is SGHAT and CDR2 is FQNNGV in the germline V gene. The CDR3 spells CASSLGVGDVEAQYF. For the CDR3, the DNA is TGTGCCAGCAGCTTAGGTGTGGGGGATGTTGAGGCCCAGTACTTC.

The chain couples TRBV6-2 or TRBV6-3 to TRBJ2-3, with D possibly matching TRBD2 (5 bases). Germline V lookup: CDR1 MNHEY, CDR2 SVGEGT. V lost 3 bases, J lost 6 bases, and 28 bases lay in between. This CDR3 has 19 amino acids. CDR3 DNA sequence: TGTGCCAGCAGTTATAATAGGGCCTCGGCGGCTAGCCACCACGATACGCAGTATTTT. Its protein is CASSYNRASAASHHDTQYF.

The chain carries TRBV11-3 and TRBJ2-2; D may be TRBD2 (6 bases). The CDR3 totals 14 residues. Germline assignment: CDR1 SGHNT and CDR2 YENEEA. V was cut by 4 bases and J by 6 bases, with 12 bases left in between. The CDR3 DNA follows: TGTGCCAGCAGCTCGGGCGGGGACCCCGGGGAGCTGTTTTTT. Translated: CASSSGGDPGELFF. The complete variable domain, with remaining parts taken from reference TRBV11-3 and TRBJ2-2, reads EAGVVQSPRYKIIEKKQPVAFWCNPISGHNTLYWYLQNLGQGPELLIRYENEEAVDDSQLPKDRFSAERLKGVDSTLKIQPAELGDSAVYLCASSSGGDPGELFFGEGSRLTVL.

V and J are TRBV6-5 and TRBJ2-3; TRBD2 agrees at 8 bases. J was trimmed by 6 bases and V by 4 bases; bases with no gene match: 9. CDR3 length equals 15 residues. Germline V CDR1 and CDR2: MNHEY, SVGAGI. CDR3: CASSSSAGVADTQYF. Written as DNA, the CDR3 is TGTGCCAGCAGTTCCTCAGCGGGAGTCGCCGATACGCAGTATTTT.